This T cell receptor beta chain was obtained from a study of T cells in Graves' hyperthyroidism and ophthalmopathy. Diagnosing involved the use of clinical symptoms, serum thyroxine and TRAb, thyroid ultrasound and orbital computed tomography. Germline values: CDR1 SNHLY, CDR2 FYNNEI. The CDR3 is made up of 15 amino acids. V was shortened by 3 bases and J by 1 base, with 13 bases between the two germline ends. This clonotype was counted at least ten times. RNA transcripts served as the template for amplifying TCR beta CDR3 regions. Carried out on the TCR CDR3, a first-round RT-PCR used the HTBI primer set. TCRdb analysed the multiplex PCR reads with MiXCR anew, one entry per CDR3 protein. Of 800,000 or so distinct CDR3 sequences listed, roughly 40% are singletons.

What was sequenced was blood. The chain is built from TRBV2 and TRBJ2-7, with D maybe TRBD2 (6 bases). The clonotype was recovered from a man aged 18-30 years with Graves' hyperthyroidism. CDR3 nucleotides: TGTGCCAGCAGTGATCAGAGGAGGGAGTCCTACGAGCAGTACTTC. Its translation is CASSDQRRESYEQYF.